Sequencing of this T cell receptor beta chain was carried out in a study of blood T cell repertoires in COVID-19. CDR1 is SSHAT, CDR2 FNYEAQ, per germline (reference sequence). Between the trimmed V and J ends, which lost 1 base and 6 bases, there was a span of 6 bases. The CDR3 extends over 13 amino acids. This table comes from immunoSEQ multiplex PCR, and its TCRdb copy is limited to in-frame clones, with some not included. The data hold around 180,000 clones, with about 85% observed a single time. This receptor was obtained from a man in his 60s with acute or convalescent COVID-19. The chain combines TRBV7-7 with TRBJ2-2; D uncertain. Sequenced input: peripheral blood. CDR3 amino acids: CASSLGAPGELFF. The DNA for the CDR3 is TGTGCCAGCAGCTTAGGGGCCCCCGGGGAGCTGTTTTTT.